The 27 T cell receptor beta chains reported below all come from one sample, sequenced in a study of T cells in Graves' hyperthyroidism and ophthalmopathy. TCR beta CDR3 regions were amplified from RNA transcripts. An initial round of RT-PCR targeting the TCR CDR3 relied on the HTBI primer set. TCRdb ran MiXCR on the multiplex PCR reads and lists one entry per CDR3 protein. There are approximately 640,000 distinct CDR3 sequences in the sample; about 45% occur only once, and more than 7% lies in the top ten. Sequencing used peripheral blood or thyroid tissue (not recorded which). Receptors were obtained from an adult man with Graves' disease, either hyperthyroidism or ophthalmopathy (not recorded which).

V is TRBV7-9 and J is TRBJ1-2; D might be TRBD1 (5 bases). This CDR3 is built from 12 residues. Germline loops: CDR1 SEHNR, CDR2 FQNEAQ (reference sequence). V lost 1 base and J lost 7, with 7 bases in between. The CDR3 region has the DNA TGTGCCAGCAGCTTAGGGACAACTGGCTACACCTTC. Translation gives CASSLGTTGYTF.

This clonotype was seen just once. This chain connects TRBV20-1 to TRBJ1-4, with no clear D. The CDR3 is 13 residues long. CDR1 and CDR2 from the germline V gene are DFQATT and SNEGSKA (reference sequence). The V end was cut by 7 bases, the J end by 8 bases, with 17 bases between. The CDR3 DNA sequence: TGCAGTGTACGGGATTCTACGAGGGAAAAACTGTTTTTT. Translated: CSVRDSTREKLFF.

V gene TRBV24-1 combines with J gene TRBJ2-5; D tentatively fits TRBD1 or TRBD2 (5 bases each). The germline V gene has CDR1 KGHDR and CDR2 SFDVKD. The CDR3 totals 13 residues. Deletions cut 7 bases from V and 0 bases from J, with 8 bases between. The CDR3 here is CATSGTYQETQYF. The CDR3 bases are TGTGCCACCAGCGGGACGTACCAAGAGACCCAGTACTTC.

This clonotype was detected only a few times. V is TRBV25-1 and J is TRBJ1-2, with D possibly TRBD1 on 5 matching bases. The CDR3 is made up of 12 amino acids. The germline V gene has CDR1 MGHDK and CDR2 SYGVNS. The ends were cut back, 4 bases at V and 7 bases at J, with 10 bases in the middle. CDR3 protein: CASSGGTGGYTF. The DNA of the CDR3 is TGTGCCAGCAGTGGGGGCACGGGTGGCTACACCTTC.

In its sample, this clonotype was seen a few times. CDR3 coding DNA: TGTGCCATCAGCAACCTCCTAGCGGGAGGGGTAGATACGCAGTATTTT. Its translation: CAISNLLAGGVDTQYF. The V and J genes are TRBV10-3 and TRBJ2-3, with 12 bases that match TRBD2. The CDR3 is 16 residues long. CDR1 and CDR2 from the germline V gene are ENHRY and SYGVKD. V was clipped by 6 bases and J by 5 bases; unmatched bases: 9.

This clonotype was detected many times. The V call is TRBV7-9, the J call TRBJ1-5; D is perhaps TRBD1 (5 bases). CDR1 and CDR2 (germline): SEHNR, FQNEAQ (reference sequence). V was trimmed by 1 base and J by 5 bases, leaving 12 bases between them. This CDR3 contains 15 residues. In nucleotides, the CDR3 is TGTGCCAGCAGCTTAGTGGGGGGATCGGATCAGCCCCAGCATTTT. Its protein product is CASSLVGGSDQPQHF.

This chain links TRBV10-3 with TRBJ1-1; TRBD1 matches at 8 bases. This CDR3 has 12 amino acids. With 6 bases clipped from V and 8 bases from J, the junction kept 5 bases outside the gene matches. Germline CDR1 reads ENHRY; CDR2 reads SYGVKD. The CDR3 protein is CAIRRQGSEAFF. The CDR3 DNA reads as TGTGCCATCAGAAGACAGGGGAGCGAAGCTTTCTTT.

The chain is built from TRBV7-6 and TRBJ2-7, with a tentative D call TRBD1 (6 bases). This CDR3 contains 16 residues. The germline V gene encodes CDR1 SGHVS and CDR2 FNYEAQ. V lost 3 bases to trimming and J lost 4 bases, with 19 bases between them. CDR3 residues: CASSLEGGERDYEQYF. CDR3 coding DNA: TGTGCCAGCAGCTTGGAAGGGGGAGAGAGAGATTACGAGCAGTACTTC.

In regard to this clonotype: Being one base from a much bigger clone, this may be a read error. The chain is built from TRBV10-3 and TRBJ1-2; D not resolved. The CDR3 contains 15 residues. Germline CDR1 reads ENHRY; CDR2 reads SYGVKD. Trimming removed 3 bases from V and 0 bases from J, with 11 bases in between. CDR3 coding DNA: TGTGCCATCAGTGAAACTAGGGAAGCTAACTATGGCTACACCTTC. This codes for CAISETREANYGYTF.

This clonotype has ten or more counts. The V and J genes are TRBV29-1 and TRBJ1-2, with unresolved D. V was trimmed by 4 bases and J by 2 bases, leaving 8 bases between them. The germline V gene encodes CDR1 SQVTM and CDR2 ANQGSEA. CDR3 length equals 12 residues. This CDR3 reads CSVVGRNYGYTF. The DNA of the CDR3 is TGCAGCGTTGTCGGCAGAAACTATGGCTACACCTTC.

This clonotype was seen many times. V and J are TRBV10-2 and TRBJ1-6, with D perhaps matching TRBD1 (5 bases). The CDR3 runs to 16 residues. CDR1 is WSHSY and CDR2 is SAAADI in the germline V gene. V lost 3 bases and J lost 5, with 14 bases in between. The CDR3: CASSDRVLLNNSPLHF. In DNA form, the CDR3 reads TGCGCCAGCAGTGACAGGGTCTTGCTCAATAATTCACCCCTCCACTTT.

This clonotype has a count of ten or more. This CDR3 reads CSASSVFNSPLHF. For the CDR3, the DNA is TGCAGTGCTAGCAGTGTCTTTAATTCACCCCTCCACTTT. The rearrangement uses TRBV20-1 and TRBJ1-6; D remains unclear. Trimming stripped 3 bases from V and 6 bases from J, with 9 bases between. The CDR3 has 13 residues. The germline V gene has CDR1 DFQATT and CDR2 SNEGSKA (reference sequence).

This clonotype was found a few times. The DNA for the CDR3 is TGTGCCAGCAGTTACTCCGGCGCTCCCCGAGCTTTCTTT. Protein: CASSYSGAPRAFF. This chain joins TRBV6-5 and TRBJ1-1, with D uncertain. Between the trimmed V and J ends, which lost 0 bases and 10 bases, there was a span of 12 bases. The germline CDR1 and CDR2 sequences are MNHEY and SVGAGI. The CDR3 extends over 13 amino acids.

This clonotype came up many times. V is TRBV29-1 and J is TRBJ1-2; D not resolved. The CDR3 spans 14 residues. Trimming stripped 3 bases from V and 5 bases from J, with 16 bases between. CDR1 and CDR2 (germline): SQVTM, ANQGSEA. The CDR3 sequence: CSVEERTSPYGYTF. In nucleotides, the CDR3 is TGCAGCGTTGAGGAGCGCACCTCCCCGTATGGCTACACCTTC.

The V and J genes are TRBV10-2 and TRBJ2-6; 10 bases map to TRBD1. Germline CDR1 is WSHSY and CDR2 is SAAADI. J lost 9 bases, V lost 0 bases, and 2 bases had no gene match. This CDR3 has 15 amino acids. The CDR3 region is CASSESRDRGNVLTF. CDR3 coding DNA: TGCGCCAGCAGTGAGTCAAGGGACAGGGGCAACGTCCTGACTTTC.

For this clonotype: The final CDR3 position lacks the conserved phenylalanine or tryptophan, pointing to a likely read error. The chain is built from TRBV5-1 and TRBJ2-7, with D hard to call. Trimming took 0 bases from V and 9 from J, leaving 13 bases between them. The germline CDR1 and CDR2 sequences are SGHRS and YFSETQ. This CDR3 has 13 residues. Here the CDR3 DNA reads TGCGCCAGCAGCTTGGTAGGCCGAGAGGCGCAGTACCTC. Amino acids: CASSLVGREAQYL.

Comment on this clonotype: A read error may explain this, as a much larger clone is one base away. The CDR3 does not close with the conserved phenylalanine or tryptophan, likely indicating a read error. The CDR3 DNA sequence: TGTGCCAGCAGCTTAGGGGATGGGAACACTGAAGCTTTCTTA. It specifies CASSLGDGNTEAFL. V gene TRBV7-9 combines with J gene TRBJ1-1; D uncertain. The CDR3 consists of 14 residues. From germline, CDR1 is SEHNR and CDR2 FQNEAQ (reference sequence). V was trimmed by 1 base and J by 1 base, leaving 7 bases between them.

V and J are TRBV11-2 and TRBJ2-5; 11 nucleotides line up with TRBD2. The CDR3 spans 15 residues. V was pared by 8 bases and J by 2 bases, with 7 bases of the junction left unmatched. Germline V lookup: CDR1 SGHAT, CDR2 FQNNGV. DNA for the CDR3: TGTGCCAGCGAGCTCGGGACTAGCGGACAAGAGACCCAGTACTTC. Translation: CASELGTSGQETQYF.

This clonotype came up a few times. The chain uses TRBV20-1 and TRBJ1-6; 11 nucleotides agree with TRBD1. The V segment lost 0 bases and the J segment 3 bases; nucleotides outside the gene matches: 4. This CDR3 is built from 17 residues. From germline, CDR1 is DFQATT and CDR2 SNEGSKA (reference sequence). The CDR3 here is CSARDLGQGDYNSPLHF. CDR3 DNA: TGCAGTGCTAGAGATCTGGGACAGGGGGACTATAATTCACCCCTCCACTTT.

This clonotype was observed a few times. The rearrangement uses TRBV11-2 and TRBJ1-2; no firm D call. The germline V gene encodes CDR1 SGHAT and CDR2 FQNNGV. The V end lost 5 bases, the J end lost 7 bases, and 11 bases lay between the germline ends. This CDR3 comprises 12 residues. CDR3 protein: CASSPTISGYTF. The CDR3 bases are TGTGCCAGCAGCCCGACGATAAGTGGCTACACCTTC. Full variable domain (missing parts from reference TRBV11-2 and TRBJ1-2): EAGVAQSPRYKIIEKRQSVAFWCNPISGHATLYWYQQILGQGPKLLIQFQNNGVVDDSQLPKDRFSAERLKGVDSTLKIQPAKLEDSAVYLCASSPTISGYTFGSGTRLTVV.

V usage is TRBV6-4 and J usage is TRBJ1-2; TRBD1 agrees at 10 bases. J was trimmed by 12 bases and V by 3 bases; bases with no gene match: 7. Germline-derived CDR1 and CDR2 are MRHNA and SNTAGT. The CDR3 is 13 amino acids. CDR3 nucleotide sequence: TGTGCCAGCAGTGATCGACAGGGGGCTGGAAACACCTTC. As protein: CASSDRQGAGNTF.

This clonotype was found many times. The chain employs TRBV7-9 and TRBJ2-7; D possibly matches TRBD1 or TRBD2 (5 bases each). V was trimmed by 2 bases and J by 2 bases, leaving 10 bases between them. This CDR3 comprises 14 residues. Germline CDR1 and CDR2: SEHNR and FQNEAQ (reference sequence). CDR3 DNA: TGTGCCAGCAGCTTAAAGGGACGCGCCTACGAGCAGTACTTC. Protein sequence: CASSLKGRAYEQYF.

This clonotype was counted many times. The chain employs TRBV20-1 and TRBJ2-7; TRBD2 matches 10 bases. Germline V gives CDR1 DFQATT, CDR2 SNEGSKA (reference sequence). J gave up 2 bases and V 2 bases, and 6 bases lay outside the gene matches. The CDR3 consists of 15 residues. This chain's CDR3 is CSARRVTSGPYEQYF. In DNA, the CDR3 is TGCAGTGCTAGAAGGGTGACTAGCGGGCCCTACGAGCAGTACTTC.

Only a few counts were recorded for this clonotype. V and J are TRBV7-3 and TRBJ1-1; D is perhaps TRBD1 (6 bases). The germline CDR1 and CDR2 sequences are SGHTA and FQGTGA. The CDR3 has 15 residues. V was shortened by 3 bases and J by 1 base, with 12 bases between the two germline ends. CDR3 in amino acids: CASSLKGTPNTEAFF. CDR3 DNA: TGTGCCAGCAGCTTGAAAGGGACACCGAACACTGAAGCTTTCTTT.

This clonotype has just one count. V and J are TRBV15 and TRBJ2-7; TRBD2 matches at 8 bases. The germline V gene has CDR1 LNHNV and CDR2 YYDKDF (reference sequence). J gave up 3 bases and V 2 bases, and 6 bases lay outside the gene matches. The CDR3 length is 15 residues. The CDR3 DNA reads TGTGCCACCAGCAGACGGGGGGGAGGGAACTACGAGCAGTACTTC. This translates into CATSRRGGGNYEQYF.

This clonotype was seen more than once but under ten times. V is TRBV20-1 and J is TRBJ1-5; D remains unclear. V was cut by 1 base and J by 3 bases, with 4 bases left in between. Germline lookup yields CDR1 DFQATT and CDR2 SNEGSKA (reference sequence). This CDR3 region has 12 residues. The CDR3 loop reads CSARGINQPQHF. CDR3 nucleotide sequence: TGCAGTGCTAGAGGGATCAATCAGCCCCAGCATTTT.

The V and J genes are TRBV6-1 and TRBJ2-7; D perhaps matches TRBD1 (7 bases). The CDR3 has 14 residues. V was clipped by 7 bases and J by 7 bases, with 20 bases between them. Germline V gene lookup returns CDR1 MNHNS and CDR2 SASEGT. CDR3 loop: CASTVTGQRGEQYF. The DNA for the CDR3 is TGTGCCAGCACAGTGACAGGGCAACGGGGGGAGCAGTACTTC.